This T cell receptor (beta chain) was identified during a study of blood T cell repertoires in COVID-19. Background on the study: Both acute and convalescent COVID-19 samples were obtained from the United States, Italy and Spain. From T cells, B-cell-depleted T cells, or PBMCs came the material, which was cDNA or gDNA.

This CDR3 has 14 amino acids. Germline lookup yields CDR1 SGHRS and CDR2 YFSETQ. Trimming removed 6 bases from V and 1 base from J; junction bases left unmatched: 4. Original methodology: Nucleated cell counts were estimated from reference gene primer amplification. Clones were read by immunoSEQ multiplex PCR, and TCRdb kept only the in-frame ones, dropping some. V, J and clone size derive from that table, while D and trimming were established from the DNA sequence. The sample lists 120,000 or so clones, 78% occurring once. Sequencing was carried out using peripheral blood. This rearrangement joins TRBV5-1 to TRBJ2-5; 9 nucleotides line up with TRBD1. The TCR comes from a man in his 70s with acute or convalescent COVID-19. The CDR3 DNA follows: TGCGCCAGCAAGGGACAGGGAGGCCAAGAGACCCAGTACTTC. Residues: CASKGQGGQETQYF.